This TCR beta chain was retrieved from a study of blood T cell repertoires in COVID-19. Study in general: Samples representing acute and convalescent COVID-19 were sourced from the United States, Italy and Spain.

Recruits, aged 18 to 89 years, lived in 25 or so US areas. In the authors' methods: Amplified reference gene primers provided the basis for estimating nucleated cell counts. This table comes from immunoSEQ multiplex PCR, and its TCRdb copy is limited to in-frame clones, with some not included. That table gives V, J and clone size, and the DNA gave D and trimming. Altogether 490,000 or so clones are present, approximately 87% being singletons, with the ten largest covering less than 2%. CDR1 SGHTS and CDR2 YDEGEE come from the germline V gene. This CDR3 comprises 17 residues. V was trimmed by 1 base and J by 2 bases, leaving 13 bases between them.

This chain connects TRBV5-8 to TRBJ2-6, with D maybe TRBD2 (7 bases). Sequenced sample: PBMCs or T cells enriched from blood (not recorded which). This receptor was identified in a woman in her forties who had recovered from COVID-19. This chain's CDR3 is CASSLRRGGTGANVLTF. The CDR3, as DNA: TGTGCCAGCAGCTTGCGCAGGGGAGGGACTGGGGCCAACGTCCTGACTTTC.